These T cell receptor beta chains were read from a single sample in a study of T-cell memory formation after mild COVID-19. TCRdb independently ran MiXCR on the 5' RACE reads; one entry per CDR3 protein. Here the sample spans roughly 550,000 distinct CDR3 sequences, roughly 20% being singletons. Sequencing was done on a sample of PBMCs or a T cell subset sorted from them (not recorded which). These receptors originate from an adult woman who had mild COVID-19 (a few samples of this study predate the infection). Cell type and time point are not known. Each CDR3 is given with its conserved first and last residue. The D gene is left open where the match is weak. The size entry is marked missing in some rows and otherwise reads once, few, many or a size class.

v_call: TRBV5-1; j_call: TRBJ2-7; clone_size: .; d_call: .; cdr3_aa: CASRGEEARAYYEQYF; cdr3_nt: TGCGCCAGCAGGGGCGAGGAGGCCAGGGCCTACTACGAGCAGTACTTC
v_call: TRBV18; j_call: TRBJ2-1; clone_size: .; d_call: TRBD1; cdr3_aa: CASSPTGGEIYEQFF; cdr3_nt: TGTGCCAGCTCACCGACAGGGGGCGAGATCTATGAGCAGTTCTTC
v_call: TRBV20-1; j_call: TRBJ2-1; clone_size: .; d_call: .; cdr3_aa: CSARDHGMANEQFF; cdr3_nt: TGCAGTGCTAGAGATCACGGGATGGCCAATGAGCAGTTCTTC
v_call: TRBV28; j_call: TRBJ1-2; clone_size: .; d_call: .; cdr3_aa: CASCVDSLYGYTF; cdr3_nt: TGTGCCAGCTGCGTCGACAGTCTCTATGGCTACACCTTC
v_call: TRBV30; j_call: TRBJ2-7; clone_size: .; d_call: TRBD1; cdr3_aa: CALSQGADYEQYF; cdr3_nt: TGTGCCTTATCACAGGGGGCGGACTACGAGCAGTACTTC
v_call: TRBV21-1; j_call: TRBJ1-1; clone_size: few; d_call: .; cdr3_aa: CASSKARTGEGDTEAFF; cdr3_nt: TGTGCCAGCAGCAAAGCTCGAACGGGCGAGGGGGACACTGAAGCTTTCTTT
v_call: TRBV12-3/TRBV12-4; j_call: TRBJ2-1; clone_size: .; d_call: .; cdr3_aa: CASSSRNRDQQFF; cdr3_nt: TGTGCCAGCAGTTCCAGAAACAGGGACCAGCAGTTCTTC
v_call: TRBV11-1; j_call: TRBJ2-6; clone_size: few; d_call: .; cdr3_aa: CASSSGRLSGANVLTF; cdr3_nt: TGTGCCAGCAGCTCGGGACGGCTTTCTGGGGCCAACGTCCTGACTTTC
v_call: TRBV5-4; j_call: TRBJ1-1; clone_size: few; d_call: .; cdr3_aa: CASRSSPGTEAFF; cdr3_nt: TGTGCCAGCAGATCCTCACCGGGCACTGAAGCTTTCTTT
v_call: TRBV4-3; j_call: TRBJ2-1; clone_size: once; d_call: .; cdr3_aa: CTSSPDTYNEQFF; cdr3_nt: TGCACCAGCAGCCCGGACACATACAATGAGCAGTTCTTC
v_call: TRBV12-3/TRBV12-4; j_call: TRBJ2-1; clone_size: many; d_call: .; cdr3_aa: CASSLPGLAREQFF; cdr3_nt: TGTGCCAGCAGTCTTCCGGGCCTAGCCCGGGAGCAGTTCTTC
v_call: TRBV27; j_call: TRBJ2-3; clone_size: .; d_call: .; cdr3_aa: CASSFFGKAGADTQYF; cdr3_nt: TGTGCCAGCAGTTTCTTTGGCAAGGCCGGTGCAGATACGCAGTATTTT
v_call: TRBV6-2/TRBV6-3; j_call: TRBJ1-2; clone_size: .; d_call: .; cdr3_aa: CASSSTPLRRNYGYTF; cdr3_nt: TGTGCCAGCAGTTCGACGCCTCTCAGAAGAAACTATGGCTACACCTTC
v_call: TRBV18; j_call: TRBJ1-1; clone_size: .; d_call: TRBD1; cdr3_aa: CASSADRGGTEAFF; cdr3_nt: TGTGCCAGCTCAGCGGACAGGGGAGGCACTGAAGCTTTCTTT